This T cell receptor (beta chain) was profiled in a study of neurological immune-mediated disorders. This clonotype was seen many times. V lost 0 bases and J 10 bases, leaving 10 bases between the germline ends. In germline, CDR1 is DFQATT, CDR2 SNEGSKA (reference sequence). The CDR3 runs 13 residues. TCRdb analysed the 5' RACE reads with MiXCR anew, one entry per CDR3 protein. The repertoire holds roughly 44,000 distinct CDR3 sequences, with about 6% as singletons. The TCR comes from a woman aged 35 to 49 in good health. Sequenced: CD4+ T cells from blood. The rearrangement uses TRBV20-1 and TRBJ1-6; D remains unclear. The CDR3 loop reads CSARDRGRSPLHF. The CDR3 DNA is TGCAGTGCTAGAGATCGAGGCAGATCACCCCTCCACTTT.